This is a list of T cell receptor beta chains from one sample in a study of blood T cell repertoires in COVID-19. The table came from immunoSEQ multiplex PCR; TCRdb's copy has only in-frame clones and leaves some out. The sample carries about 250,000 clones, about 90% recorded once. Input material: peripheral blood. The receptors were sampled from a man older than 75 with acute or convalescent COVID-19. Each CDR3 is given with its conserved first and last residue. A D gene is named only where the DNA matches it firmly. Rows give clone size only sometimes, using once, few, many, or a class for an expanded clone.

j_call clone_size v_call d_call cdr3_nt cdr3_aa
TRBJ1-2 NA TRBV19 NA TGTGCCAGTAGTATAGGGTACAGGTCTGGCTACACCTTC CASSIGYRSGYTF
TRBJ1-1 many TRBV7-9 NA TGTGCCAGCAGCACATCCCAGGGCTGGAACACTGAAGCTTTCTTT CASSTSQGWNTEAFF
TRBJ2-7 NA TRBV12-3/TRBV12-4 NA TGTGCCAGCAGCAGGACTAACTACGAGCAGTACTTC CASSRTNYEQYF
TRBJ2-2 NA TRBV10-3 NA TGTGCCATCAGTTGGGTCCTAGACACCGGGGAGCTGTTTTTT CAISWVLDTGELFF
TRBJ2-2 once TRBV19 NA TGTGCCAGTAGTACGGGGTGGGCGAACACCGGGGAGCTGTTTTTT CASSTGWANTGELFF
TRBJ2-1 NA TRBV10-3 NA TGTGCCATCAGTGAAAGAGGAGGGAGGACCTACAATGAGCAGTTCTTC CAISERGGRTYNEQFF
TRBJ2-2 NA TRBV19 TRBD2 TGTGCCAGTACCATCAGAGCGGGAGGGCCTGCCGGGGAGCTGTTTTTT CASTIRAGGPAGELFF
TRBJ2-3 NA TRBV7-8 NA TGTGCCAGCAGCTTTGGGACTTACACAGATACGCAGTATTTT CASSFGTYTDTQYF
TRBJ2-7 NA TRBV5-1 NA TGCGCCAGCAGCTTAGGGAGTCGGTCCTACGAGCAGTACTTC CASSLGSRSYEQYF
TRBJ2-7 NA TRBV18 NA TGTGCCAGCTCACGCCCAGAGGACGAGCAGTACTTC CASSRPEDEQYF
TRBJ2-6 few TRBV4-1 NA TGCGCCAGCAGACCCGGGACATTAGGATTCTCTGGGGCCAACGTCCTGACTTTC CASRPGTLGFSGANVLTF
TRBJ2-2 NA TRBV1 NA TGCACCAGCAGCCAAGATGGGCGCGGGGGGGCCAACACCGGGGAGCTGTTTTTT CTSSQDGRGGANTGELFF
TRBJ1-5 NA TRBV7-8 TRBD1 TGTGCCAGCAGCTCTCTCAGGGGGCTTCGGGGCAATCAGCCCCAGCATTTT CASSSLRGLRGNQPQHF
TRBJ1-1 NA TRBV10-3 NA TGTGCCATCCAGGGATTGAACACTGAAGCTTTCTTT CAIQGLNTEAFF
TRBJ1-2 once TRBV29-1 NA TGCAGCGTTGAGAGGTCGCAAGGGGCCAGGTTGGGCTACACCTTC CSVERSQGARLGYTF